Given below is one T cell receptor beta chain in context. In this sample, this clone turned up once. It lacks a known antigen. The sample holds no much larger clone one base away, and base qualities are not on file. Other DNA variants within this sample encode the same CDR3. In total, 666 healthy bone marrow donors made up the cohort. Cohort members were all nominally healthy when sampled, although unrecorded immune exposures were likely present. The donor tested CMV seronegative, placing the donor among the 350 to 400 seronegative members of the cohort. Each donor provided a peripheral blood sample, and peripheral blood mononuclear cells were used for TCR beta sequencing. The Qiagen DNeasy Blood Extraction Kit was used to extract genomic DNA from the blood cell samples. This sample was taken from a study of cytomegalovirus exposure and HLA in healthy donors (dated by TCRdb to 2016 to 2017). Notes on the research overall: An earlier analysis of roughly 500 of the donors reported 276 Gb of sequence data and 117 million unique TCR beta sequences obtained from 150 million to 200 million T cells. Roughly 310 gigabases of sequencing data and 80 million or so unique TCR sequences were included in an early release covering 500 to 750 HLA-typed donors. Of the roughly 400 genotyped donors, more than 75% were placed in the genetic ancestry cluster associated with self-reported Caucasian donors. The study was designed to test whether signatures of past pathogen exposure could be identified by cataloging public T cell receptors. The study used immunosequencing to profile the T cell repertoires of approximately 640 subjects and linked those repertoires to cytomegalovirus serostatus. Besides the first cohort of some 670 subjects, a separate validation cohort made up of roughly 120 different subjects was used. The study combined high-throughput TCR immunosequencing, statistical association of individual TCRs with disease status, and machine learning to predict cytomegalovirus infection status. To study patterns of TCR occurrence, a later analysis re-analyzed previously published TCR beta repertoires from 500 to 850 donors and added high-resolution HLA genotyping. Rather than using new phenotypic data, the later analysis identified candidate immune exposures from TCR beta sequences and from how often those sequences occurred across donors. In an earlier analysis of roughly 580 of the donors, high-throughput TCR beta sequencing was used to judge whether each TCR beta V gene segment behaved as functional or pseudogenic. Alongside the repertoire data, information on donor age, sex, ethnicity and CMV serostatus was compiled. In a later genetic analysis, genome-wide SNP genotypes for about three fifths of the roughly 670 donors were used, and that subset was treated as a discovery cohort. Every repertoire in the discovery cohort had been generated on one and the same sequencing platform. Class I and class II HLA loci were covered by the typing at four-digit resolution. Typing coverage differed by locus: A, B, C, DRB1 and DQB1 were typed in about 629-640 donors, DQA1 in about 500, DPA1 in 600 to 610, and DPB1 in 450 to 480. Because of strong linkage in the cohort, 4 to 6 DR-DQ haplotypes were treated as single units for association and clustering. On average, about 240,000 unique TCR beta nucleotide sequences were sequenced per donor among a few hundred genotyped donors of the cohort, with 15% to 20% of those sequences being non-productive. What the authors observed across the whole study: While some public TCRs were present in many individuals, most TCR sequences turned up only very rarely across donors. In a later genetic analysis, a missense DCLRE1C variant was associated with V-gene and J-gene trimming of TCR beta chains, and the association was replicated in an independent cohort. A later analysis found that HLA-associated TCR beta chains were more clonally expanded and had lower generation probabilities than equally common non-associated chains. The earlier analysis of 587 of the donors excluded some 15 rarely observed V segments, including chromosome 9 orphons, because counts were too low. Broadly in line with IMGT annotations, most TCR beta V segments showed up in productive rearrangements about 87% or about 30% of the time in an earlier analysis of around 600 of the donors. Assigning TCR associations to individual alleles was difficult when HLA alleles, especially DR and DQ, strongly co-occurred. In vitro tests confirmed that a few of the cytomegalovirus-associated TCR beta chains recognize cytomegalovirus antigens. Some IMGT-functional V segments, including TRBV6-2 and TRBV6-3, could not be told apart with the 87-base-pair reads, so those segments were excluded. According to the authors, the approach could potentially be generalized to other disease states and immunological phenotypes. In the study, approximately 150 TCR beta chains were listed as associated with cytomegalovirus. A further reported finding was that TCR beta sequences accurately predicted the HLA-A and HLA-B alleles for most subjects in the first cohort. This cohort had only TCR beta chains sequenced, and the lack of alpha or paired-chain data limited which features could be detected. The sequencing pipeline was judged likely to have produced a cluster of highly shared sequence variants as a technical artifact. The classifier was reported to diagnose cytomegalovirus status with high specificity and sensitivity in both the original cohort and the validation cohort. Because HLA typing was missing for some donors at each locus, association tests included only the typed subset. Compared with the approximately 720-donor mean, donors in an Asian-associated ancestry cluster had fewer N-insertions in productive TCRs, according to a later genetic analysis. A later analysis associated 16,951 TCR beta sequences with specific HLA alleles at a false discovery rate of 0.05. According to a later analysis, TCR association rates differed among HLA loci, with DRB1 alleles showing the most associated TCRs and HLA-C alleles showing the fewest. Most CMV-associated TCR beta chains appeared to be HLA-restricted in a later analysis, and the HLA associations seemed to be driven largely by CMV exposure. In a later analysis, several top co-occurrence clusters were reported to appear linked to parvovirus B19, influenza, CMV and Epstein-Barr virus. Sequencing depth was assumed to be roughly uniform across donors in the presence/absence analyses, though that assumption may not hold. For the cohort, immune exposure information was limited to CMV serostatus. Linkage disequilibrium might explain the correlated functional status among segregating V segments, but an unknown experimental factor could not be excluded.

The receptor library was made with the immunoSEQ multiplex PCR assay. The multiplex PCR relied on a mix of 60 forward primers for TCR Vbeta segments and 13 reverse primers for TCR Jbeta segments. The CDR3 region of rearranged TCR beta genes was amplified from genomic DNA with a multiplex PCR assay. Amplified TCR beta libraries were sequenced as 87-base-pair reads on the Illumina HiSeq System. The study's processing was this. A later analysis tallied 80 million to 95 million unique TCR beta chains across the 650 to 750 repertoires, and about 12 million of those chains were shared by two or more donors. To remove PCR and sequencing errors, raw reads were error-corrected and collapsed into unique sequences using a nearest-neighbor algorithm that merged closely related sequences. To assign V, D and J gene segments, CDR3 sequences were aligned to IMGT reference sequences. For a sequence to be retained, a match of at least six nucleotides was required to both a V gene segment and a J gene segment. Rearrangements were classified as productive when the CDR3 lacked stop codons and remained in frame with V and J, and all other rearrangements were classified as non-productive. CDR3 was defined according to IMGT convention as the region running from the second conserved V-encoded cysteine to the conserved J-encoded phenylalanine. Sequences without an unambiguous match to a single V gene segment were excluded from the earlier analysis of 587 of the donors. An earlier analysis of over 450 of the donors classified V segments as functional when productive rearrangements were above 56.7% and as segregating when the standard deviation between donors was above 5%. A statistical classification framework was built to diagnose cytomegalovirus status from the catalog of TCR beta chain sequences. In a later analysis, V and J genes were assigned by comparing TCR nucleotide sequences against IMGT/GENE-DB human TR gene sequences. In a later analysis, CDR3 sequences and most-parsimonious VDJ recombination scenarios were assigned using the TCRdist pipeline. In a later analysis, each TCR beta chain was defined by its CDR3 amino acid sequence together with its V-gene family, and reads without a unique V-gene family were excluded. A later analysis removed 550 to 650 highly shared, low-generation-probability nucleotide sequences to deal with suspected cross-contamination and a sequencing artifact. For each public chain, a later analysis derived a clonal expansion index from normalized ranks of inferred template counts within each repertoire. A later analysis computed generation probabilities with a VDJ recombination model fitted to out-of-frame rearrangements, and checked the results against IGoR. Hypergeometric tests were used in a later analysis to score TCR-TCR, TCR-HLA and TCR-CMV co-occurrence, with a repertoire-size bias correction applied to the TCR pairs. In a later analysis, false discovery rates were estimated by permuting HLA or CMV assignments 20 times. A later analysis grouped co-occurring TCRs with DBSCAN, adding TCRdist sequence similarity when clustering within HLA-allele-positive subsets. Repertoires with fewer than 30,000 or more than 120,000 public chains were left out of co-occurrence clustering, as were five repertoires with anomalous nucleotide sharing. TCRdb stores this immuneACCESS table with in-frame sequences only. Part of the clones is absent; in the studies checked, under half of the shortfall reflects unresolved V genes, and no reason is known for the rest. The V and J calls and clone size are taken from that table; D and trimming were inferred from the DNA. The sample table lists tens of thousands of clones, approximately 77% of them with a count of one. Together, the top ten hold approximately 2.8% of the sample.

Reading from cysteine to phenylalanine, the CDR3 counts 17 amino acids. The retained sequence is limited to the CDR3, 51 bases, with the frame set at the first base. V was cut back by 0 bases and J by 0 bases, leaving a gap of 13 bases between them. Looking up the germline V gene yields CDR1 SGHTS and CDR2 YDEGEE. The chain links TRBV5-8 with TRBJ1-3; TRBD1 is a possible D gene, resting on 5 matching bases. The TCR was taken from a woman under 30 in good health and CMV-seronegative. Sequenced material: PBMCs. The CDR3 protein is CASSLDDRVLSGNTIYF. The nucleotide sequence reads TGTGCCAGCAGCTTGGATGACAGAGTCCTCTCTGGAAACACCATATATTTT.